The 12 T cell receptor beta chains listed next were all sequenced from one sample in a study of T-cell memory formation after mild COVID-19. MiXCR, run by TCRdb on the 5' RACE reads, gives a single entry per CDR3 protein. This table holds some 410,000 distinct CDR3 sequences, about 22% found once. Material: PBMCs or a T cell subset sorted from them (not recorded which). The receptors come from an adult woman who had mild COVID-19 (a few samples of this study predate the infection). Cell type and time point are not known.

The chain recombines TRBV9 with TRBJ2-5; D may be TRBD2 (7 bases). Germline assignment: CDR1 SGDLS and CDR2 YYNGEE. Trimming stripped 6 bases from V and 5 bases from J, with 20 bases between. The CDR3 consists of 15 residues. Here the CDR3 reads CASTLGGGSTETQYF. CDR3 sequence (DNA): TGTGCCAGCACCCTGGGGGGCGGGAGCACTGAGACCCAGTACTTC. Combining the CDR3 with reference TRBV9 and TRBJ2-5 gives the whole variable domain DSGVTQTPKHLITATGQRVTLRCSPRSGDLSVYWYQQSLDQGLQFLIQYYNGEERAKGNILERFSAQQFPDLHSELNLSSLELGDSALYFCASTLGGGSTETQYFGPGTRLLVL.

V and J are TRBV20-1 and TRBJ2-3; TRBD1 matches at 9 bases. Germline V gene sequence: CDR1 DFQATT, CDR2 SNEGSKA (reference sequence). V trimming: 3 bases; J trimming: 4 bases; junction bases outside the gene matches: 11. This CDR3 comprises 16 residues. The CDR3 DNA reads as TGCAGTGCTAGTGGTCCGGGACAGGGTGTTGCAGATACGCAGTATTTT. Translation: CSASGPGQGVADTQYF.

This CDR3 is CSAPGQGATGEGAFF. The CDR3 DNA is TGCAGCGCCCCCGGACAGGGGGCCACCGGTGAAGGAGCTTTCTTT. The chain carries TRBV29-1 and TRBJ1-1; 11 positions agree with TRBD1. CDR1 is SQVTM and CDR2 is ANQGSEA in the germline V gene. This CDR3 contains 15 residues. V dropped 7 bases and J dropped 10; count of bases not matched to a gene: 17.

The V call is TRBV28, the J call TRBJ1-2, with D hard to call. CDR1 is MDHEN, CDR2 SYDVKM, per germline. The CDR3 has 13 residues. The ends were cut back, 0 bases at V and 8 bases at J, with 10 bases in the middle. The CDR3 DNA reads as TGTGCCAGCAGTTTATGGACGGGTGGGGGCTACACCTTC. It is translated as CASSLWTGGGYTF.

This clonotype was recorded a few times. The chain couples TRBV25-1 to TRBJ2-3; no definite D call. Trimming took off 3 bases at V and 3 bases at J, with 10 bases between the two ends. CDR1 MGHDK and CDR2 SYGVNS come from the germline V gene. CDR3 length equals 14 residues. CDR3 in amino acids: CASSDWQVTDTQYF. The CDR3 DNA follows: TGTGCCAGCAGTGATTGGCAGGTGACAGATACGCAGTATTTT.

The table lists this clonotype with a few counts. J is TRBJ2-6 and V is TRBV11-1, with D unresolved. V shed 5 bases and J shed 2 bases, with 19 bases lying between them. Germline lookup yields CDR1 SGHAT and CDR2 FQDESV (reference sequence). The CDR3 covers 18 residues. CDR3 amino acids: CASSPRLGSLTGANVLTF. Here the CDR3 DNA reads TGTGCCAGCAGCCCGCGGCTCGGGTCGTTGACTGGGGCCAACGTCCTGACTTTC.

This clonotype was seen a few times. The CDR3 reads CASSLAWTDQETQYF. The DNA of the CDR3 is TGTGCCAGCAGTTTAGCGTGGACAGACCAAGAGACCCAGTACTTC. The chain carries TRBV12-3 or TRBV12-4 and TRBJ2-5; possibly TRBD1 for D (6 bases). V was trimmed by 0 bases and J by 0 bases, leaving 8 bases between them. CDR3 length: 15 amino acids.

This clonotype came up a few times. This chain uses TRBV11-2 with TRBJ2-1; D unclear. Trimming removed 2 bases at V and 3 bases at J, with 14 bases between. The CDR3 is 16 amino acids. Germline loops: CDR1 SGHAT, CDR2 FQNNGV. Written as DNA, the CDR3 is TGTGCCAGCAGCTTATTGTCCCCGGAGTACTACAATGAGCAGTTCTTC. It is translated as CASSLLSPEYYNEQFF.

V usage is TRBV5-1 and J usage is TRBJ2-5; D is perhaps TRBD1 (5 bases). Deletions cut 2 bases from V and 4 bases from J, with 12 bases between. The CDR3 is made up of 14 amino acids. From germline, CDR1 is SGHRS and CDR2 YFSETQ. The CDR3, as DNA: TGCGCCAGCAGCTTACGTCAAGGGGTAGAGACCCAGTACTTC. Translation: CASSLRQGVETQYF.

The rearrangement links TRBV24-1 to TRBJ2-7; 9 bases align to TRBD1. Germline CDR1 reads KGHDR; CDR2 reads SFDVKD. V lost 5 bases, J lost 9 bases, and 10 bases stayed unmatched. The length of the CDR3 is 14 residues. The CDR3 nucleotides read TGTGCCACCAGTGGTCCGGGACAGGGCTCTTTGCAGTACTTC. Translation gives CATSGPGQGSLQYF.

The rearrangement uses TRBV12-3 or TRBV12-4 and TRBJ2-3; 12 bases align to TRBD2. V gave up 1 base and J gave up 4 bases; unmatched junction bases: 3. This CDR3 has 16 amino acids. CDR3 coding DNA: TGTGCCAGCAGTTTAGGTCCTAGCGGGGGGGCAGATACGCAGTATTTT. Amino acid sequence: CASSLGPSGGADTQYF.

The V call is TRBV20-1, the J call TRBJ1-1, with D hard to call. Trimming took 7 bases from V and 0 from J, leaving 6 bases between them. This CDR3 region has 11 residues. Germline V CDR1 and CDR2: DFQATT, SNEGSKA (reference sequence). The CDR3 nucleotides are TGCAGTGTTTTTTTGAACACTGAAGCTTTCTTT. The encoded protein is CSVFLNTEAFF.